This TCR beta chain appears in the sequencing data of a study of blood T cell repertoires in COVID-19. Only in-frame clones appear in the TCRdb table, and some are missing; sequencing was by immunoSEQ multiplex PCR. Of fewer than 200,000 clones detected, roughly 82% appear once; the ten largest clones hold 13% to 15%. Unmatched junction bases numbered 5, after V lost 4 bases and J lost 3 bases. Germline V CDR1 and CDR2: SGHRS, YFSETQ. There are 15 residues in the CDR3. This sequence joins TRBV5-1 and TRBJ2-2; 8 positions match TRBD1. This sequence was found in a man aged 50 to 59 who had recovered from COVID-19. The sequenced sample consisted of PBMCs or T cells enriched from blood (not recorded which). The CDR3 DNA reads TGCGCCAGCAGCACAGGGGGTTTGGACACCGGGGAGCTGTTTTTT. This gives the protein CASSTGGLDTGELFF.